This TCR beta chain derives from a study of OX40 agonist ivuxolimab in advanced cancers. Background on the study: Dose-escalation cases comprised hepatocellular carcinoma, melanoma, renal cell or head and neck cancer. Earlier treatment with anti-PD-1, anti-PD-L1 or anti-CTLA-4 was permitted, and over 35% had received some. General study points: At 0.1 to 3.0 mg/kg and by week 6, CD4+ and CD8+ T cells in the blood had expanded clonally.

TCRdb's copy holds only in-frame clones and misses some; the assay was immunoSEQ multiplex PCR. The data show about 54,000 clones, 84% seen once. Regarding this clone: Its target is unknown.

CDR3 length equals 16 residues. Germline CDR1 SGHRS, CDR2 YFSETQ. V was cut by 4 bases and J by 1 base, with 17 bases left in between. The chain carries TRBV5-1 and TRBJ2-5; a weak D match, TRBD2 (6 bases). The sequences come from CD4+ or CD8+ T cells sorted from blood, collected in a trial of the OX40 agonist ivuxolimab. This clonotype was sampled from an adult with an advanced solid tumor such as melanoma, head and neck, liver or kidney cancer. CDR3 nucleotide sequence: TGCGCCAGCAGCCGCCAAAGGGGACTTGGCCAAGAGACCCAGTACTTC. Protein: CASSRQRGLGQETQYF.